The rows below give T cell receptor beta chains drawn from one sample of a study of cytomegalovirus exposure and HLA in healthy donors. The protocol was immunoSEQ multiplex PCR, while the TCRdb copy is restricted to in-frame clones and leaves out a portion. The table lists roughly 190,000 clones, around 86% of them singletons, with around 9.6% in the top ten. The sequencing input was PBMCs. The origin of the receptors is a woman between 50 and 59 years old in good health and CMV-seropositive. Both conserved end residues are part of each CDR3. Each record gives: J gene, D gene, clone size, V gene, CDR3 protein, CDR3 DNA. A D gene is named only where the DNA matches it firmly. For some rows the clone size is stated as once, few or many, or as a class when expanded; others skip it.

TRBJ1-1 | TRBD1 | . | TRBV29-1 | CSVEERTGITEAFF | TGCAGCGTTGAAGAGCGGACAGGGATTACTGAAGCTTTCTTT
TRBJ1-1 | . | . | TRBV19 | CASSRGRWNEAFF | TGTGCCAGTAGTAGGGGGCGATGGAATGAAGCTTTCTTT
TRBJ1-2 | . | . | TRBV29-1 | CSSLRGGVGYTF | TGCAGCTCGCTAAGGGGGGGAGTCGGCTACACCTTC
TRBJ2-5 | TRBD1 | . | TRBV12-5 | CASAPDREFETQYF | TGTGCTAGTGCCCCGGACAGGGAGTTTGAGACCCAGTACTTC
TRBJ1-5 | . | few | TRBV7-2 | CASSLQGSLHQPQHF | TGTGCCAGCAGCTTACAGGGTTCCCTCCATCAGCCCCAGCATTTT
TRBJ2-1 | TRBD1 | . | TRBV9 | CASSRTGYNNEQFF | TGTGCCAGCAGCCGGACAGGTTATAACAATGAGCAGTTCTTC
TRBJ2-7 | . | . | TRBV21-1 | CASSTGRGEQYF | TGTGCCAGCAGCACCGGACGGGGAGAGCAGTACTTC
TRBJ1-5 | TRBD1 | . | TRBV7-9 | CASSLTGGSQPQHF | TGTGCCAGCAGCTTGACAGGGGGAAGTCAGCCCCAGCATTTT
TRBJ2-7 | . | . | TRBV5-8 | CASSLGPGYEQYF | TGTGCCAGCAGCTTGGGACCGGGCTACGAGCAGTACTTC
TRBJ2-7 | . | once | TRBV13 | CASSSIQGSYEQYF | TGTGCCAGCAGCAGTATCCAGGGTTCCTACGAGCAGTACTTC
TRBJ1-1 | . | few | TRBV18 | CASSPTVLLNTEAFF | TGTGCCAGCTCACCGACAGTCCTCCTGAACACTGAAGCTTTCTTT
TRBJ2-7 | TRBD1 | . | TRBV5-1 | CASSLGQGETGQYF | TGCGCCAGCAGCTTGGGACAGGGAGAGACGGGGCAGTACTTC
TRBJ1-1 | . | . | TRBV4-1 | CASSFTLRGENTEAFF | TGCGCCAGCAGCTTCACTCTCCGGGGGGAGAACACTGAAGCTTTCTTT
TRBJ2-5 | TRBD2 | . | TRBV7-2 | CASSSSGGAAQRKTQYF | TGTGCCAGCAGCTCGAGCGGGGGGGCCGCACAGCGGAAGACCCAGTACTTC
TRBJ2-7 | TRBD1 | . | TRBV5-1 | CASSFRGQGRDEQYF | TGCGCCAGCAGCTTTAGGGGACAGGGGCGCGACGAGCAGTACTTC
TRBJ1-2 | TRBD1 | . | TRBV5-1 | CASSLEGQSYGYTF | TGCGCCAGCAGCTTGGAGGGACAGTCCTATGGCTACACCTTC
TRBJ1-6 | . | once | TRBV28 | CASIRGSYNSPLHF | TGTGCCAGCATTCGGGGCTCCTATAATTCACCCCTCCACTTT
TRBJ2-2 | TRBD2 | . | TRBV6-1 | CASSDGLAGNTGELFF | TGTGCCAGCAGTGACGGACTAGCGGGGAACACCGGGGAGCTGTTTTTT
TRBJ2-2 | . | . | TRBV28 | CASRYTGFGGELFF | TGTGCCAGCAGATATACAGGGTTCGGCGGGGAGCTGTTTTTT
TRBJ2-7 | . | . | TRBV19 | CASGRGQFSYEQYF | TGTGCCAGTGGGAGAGGCCAATTCTCCTACGAGCAGTACTTC
TRBJ2-2 | TRBD2 | once | TRBV7-7 | CASSTGTTPLTGELFF | TGTGCCAGCAGCACGGGGACTACCCCACTCACCGGGGAGCTGTTTTTT
TRBJ1-5 | . | . | TRBV19 | CASSWQLSNRPQHF | TGTGCCAGTAGTTGGCAGCTTAGCAATCGGCCCCAGCATTTT
TRBJ2-7 | . | . | TRBV9 | CASSVGFGGSYEQYF | TGTGCCAGCAGCGTAGGATTCGGGGGATCCTACGAGCAGTACTTC
TRBJ1-1 | TRBD1 | . | TRBV6-5 | CASSLYPGTVKAFF | TGTGCCAGCAGTTTGTACCCCGGGACAGTGAAAGCTTTCTTT
TRBJ2-2 | TRBD1 | . | TRBV9 | CASSPTGTAGTGELFF | TGTGCCAGCAGCCCAACAGGGACAGCTGGGACCGGGGAGCTGTTTTTT
TRBJ2-5 | TRBD1 | . | TRBV30 | CAWRQGAGETQYF | TGTGCCTGGAGACAGGGGGCAGGGGAGACCCAGTACTTC
TRBJ2-7 | TRBD2 | . | TRBV9 | CASSEGLAGYYEQYF | TGTGCCAGCAGCGAGGGACTAGCGGGGTACTACGAGCAGTACTTC
TRBJ1-1 | . | . | TRBV30 | CAWKQEVRNTEAFF | TGTGCCTGGAAGCAGGAAGTCCGGAACACTGAAGCTTTCTTT
TRBJ1-5 | TRBD1 | few | TRBV4-3 | CASSQDRGGSNQPQHF | TGCGCCAGCAGCCAGGACAGGGGAGGAAGCAATCAGCCCCAGCATTTT
TRBJ2-2 | TRBD2 | . | TRBV13 | CASSSHHPGTSGGRAGELFF | TGTGCCAGCAGCTCCCACCACCCCGGGACTAGCGGGGGAAGGGCCGGGGAGCTGTTTTTT
TRBJ2-3 | TRBD2 | . | TRBV5-1 | CASSLTLGLAGVTDTQYF | TGCGCCAGCAGCTTGACGTTGGGACTAGCGGGGGTCACAGATACGCAGTATTTT
TRBJ2-7 | . | few | TRBV5-6 | CASSLTGRSYEQYF | TGTGCCAGCAGCTTGACAGGGCGCTCCTACGAGCAGTACTTC
TRBJ1-3 | . | . | TRBV11-2 | CASSFSRDSGNTIYF | TGTGCCAGCAGCTTCTCCCGGGACTCTGGAAACACCATATATTTT
TRBJ2-7 | TRBD1 | . | TRBV5-1 | CASSLDRVYEQYF | TGCGCCAGCAGCTTAGACAGGGTGTACGAGCAGTACTTC
TRBJ2-5 | . | once | TRBV7-9 | CASRQMRSGGEETQYF | TGTGCCAGCAGACAAATGCGGTCGGGGGGCGAAGAGACCCAGTACTTC
TRBJ1-1 | . | once | TRBV19 | CASSLRGAGNTEAFF | TGTGCCAGTAGCCTGCGGGGGGCCGGTAACACTGAAGCTTTCTTT
TRBJ2-4 | TRBD2 | . | TRBV19 | CASSIDNSGGTKNIQYF | TGTGCCAGTAGTATAGATAATAGCGGGGGGACCAAAAACATTCAGTACTTC
TRBJ2-2 | TRBD1 | . | TRBV7-9 | CASGGPGQGIGELFF | TGTGCCAGCGGGGGCCCGGGACAGGGGATAGGGGAGCTGTTTTTT
TRBJ1-1 | . | . | TRBV18 | CASSPGENTEAFF | TGTGCCAGCTCCCCCGGGGAGAACACTGAAGCTTTCTTT
TRBJ1-5 | . | . | TRBV5-8 | CASSPGSLVGNQPQHF | TGTGCCAGCAGCCCCGGGTCATTGGTTGGCAATCAGCCCCAGCATTTT
TRBJ1-4 | TRBD1 | once | TRBV7-8 | CASSLATRHEGAGEKLFF | TGTGCCAGCAGCTTAGCCACTCGCCACGAGGGGGCAGGGGAAAAACTGTTTTTT
TRBJ1-2 | TRBD1 | . | TRBV10-2 | CASTKEGARNYGYTF | TGCGCCAGCACCAAAGAGGGGGCCCGCAACTATGGCTACACCTTC
TRBJ1-2 | . | . | TRBV7-9 | CASSLVGARVYGYTF | TGTGCCAGCAGCTTAGTGGGGGCTCGTGTCTATGGCTACACCTTC
TRBJ1-2 | . | once | TRBV5-1 | CASSITPGSRGIKTGYTF | TGCGCCAGCAGCATAACCCCGGGGTCTCGGGGGATTAAGACTGGCTACACCTTC
TRBJ2-1 | TRBD1 | once | TRBV5-1 | CASSLRSQGADEQFF | TGCGCCAGCAGTCTTCGATCGCAGGGGGCTGATGAGCAGTTCTTC
TRBJ1-1 | TRBD1 | . | TRBV6-5 | CASRQGAGTEAFF | TGTGCCAGCAGGCAGGGGGCAGGCACTGAAGCTTTCTTT
TRBJ2-7 | . | . | TRBV18 | CASSYRGGREQYF | TGTGCCAGCTCTTATAGGGGGGGTCGGGAGCAGTACTTC
TRBJ2-5 | . | . | TRBV29-1 | CSVAPTGLGKTQYF | TGCAGCGTCGCCCCCACAGGGTTAGGAAAGACCCAGTACTTC
TRBJ2-5 | TRBD1 | . | TRBV2 | CASHTGVGETQYF | TGTGCCAGCCACACAGGGGTCGGCGAGACCCAGTACTTC
TRBJ1-4 | TRBD1 | . | TRBV4-2 | CASSQDTDREPRNEKLFF | TGTGCCAGCAGCCAAGATACGGACAGGGAACCCCGTAATGAAAAACTGTTTTTT
TRBJ1-1 | TRBD1 | . | TRBV19 | CASSFGDRENTEAFF | TGTGCCAGTAGTTTCGGTGACAGGGAGAACACTGAAGCTTTCTTT
TRBJ2-7 | TRBD2 | . | TRBV18 | CASSQAGGREQYF | TGTGCCAGCTCTCAAGCGGGGGGGCGCGAGCAGTACTTC
TRBJ2-1 | TRBD1 | . | TRBV7-9 | CASSLGTGNEQFF | TGTGCCAGCAGCTTAGGGACAGGTAATGAGCAGTTCTTC
TRBJ2-7 | TRBD2 | . | TRBV2 | CASSELREGEQYF | TGTGCCAGCAGTGAATTAAGGGAGGGCGAGCAGTACTTC